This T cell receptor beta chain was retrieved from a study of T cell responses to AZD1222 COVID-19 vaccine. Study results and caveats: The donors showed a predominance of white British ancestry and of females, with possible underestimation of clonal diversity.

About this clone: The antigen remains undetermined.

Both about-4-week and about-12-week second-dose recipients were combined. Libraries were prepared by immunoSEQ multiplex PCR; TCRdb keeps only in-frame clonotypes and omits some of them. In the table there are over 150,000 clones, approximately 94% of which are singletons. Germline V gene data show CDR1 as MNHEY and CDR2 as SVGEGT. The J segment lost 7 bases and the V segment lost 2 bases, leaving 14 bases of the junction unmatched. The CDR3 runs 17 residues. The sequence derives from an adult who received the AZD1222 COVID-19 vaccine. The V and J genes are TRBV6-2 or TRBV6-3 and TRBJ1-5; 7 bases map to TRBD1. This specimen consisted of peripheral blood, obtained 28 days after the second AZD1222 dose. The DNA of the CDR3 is TGTGCCAGCAGTTACCGACTGGAAGGGGGCGCAGGACAGCCCCAGCATTTT. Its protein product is CASSYRLEGGAGQPQHF.